This T cell receptor (beta chain) was recorded in a study of blood T cell repertoires in COVID-19. About the research overall: Some COVID-19 samples were acute and others convalescent; all came from the United States, Italy and Spain. The cDNA or gDNA used as material had been derived from T cells, B-cell-depleted T cells, or PBMCs.

Authors' processing steps: Amplified reference gene primers provided the basis for estimating nucleated cell counts. The method was immunoSEQ multiplex PCR; TCRdb's version includes in-frame clones alone and lacks a portion of them. V, J and clone size reflect that table, while D and trimming were determined from the DNA. This sample has about 220,000 clones, with approximately 80% found just once. This CDR3 is built from 17 residues. CDR1 LNHNV and CDR2 YYDKDF come from the germline V gene (reference sequence). Trimming left V 0 bases short and J 0 bases short, with 14 bases between. The receptor comes from a human donor in a cohort sampled during active COVID-19. The chain has TRBV15 and TRBJ1-1; a weak D match, TRBD1 (6 bases). Sequencing input: peripheral blood. The CDR3 here is CATSRDLWGPLNTEAFF. CDR3 in DNA: TGTGCCACCAGCAGAGATCTTTGGGGGCCCCTGAACACTGAAGCTTTCTTT.